These 16 T cell receptor beta chains were sequenced from one sample in a study of blood T cell repertoires in COVID-19. Only in-frame clones appear in the TCRdb table, and some are missing; sequencing was by immunoSEQ multiplex PCR. The table records over 250,000 clones, over 75% of them present only once. The sample comprised peripheral blood. The source of these receptors is a woman aged 45 to 65 with acute or convalescent COVID-19.

The chain combines TRBV2 with TRBJ2-3; possibly TRBD1 for D (5 bases). Germline CDR1 is SNHLY and CDR2 is FYNNEI. Trimming shortened V by 5 bases and J by 6 bases, and 15 bases separated the two germline ends. The CDR3 is made up of 14 amino acids. The CDR3 reads CASSPPSWGDTQYF. Here the CDR3 DNA reads TGTGCCAGCAGTCCACCATCCTGGGGCGATACGCAGTATTTT.

The chain joins TRBV28 to TRBJ1-2; D gene unclear. CDR3 length: 16 amino acids. Germline-derived CDR1 and CDR2 are MDHEN and SYDVKM. Between the trimmed V and J ends, which lost 3 bases and 4 bases, there was a span of 18 bases. CDR3: CASSFPPALAGYGYTF. CDR3 nucleotides: TGTGCCAGCAGTTTCCCACCGGCATTAGCCGGCTATGGCTACACCTTC.

This clone has only a few counts. This sequence joins TRBV6-5 and TRBJ1-5, with 8 bases that match TRBD1. Losses at the gene ends were 7 bases for V and 7 bases for J; bases not matched to a gene: 6. Germline V CDR1 and CDR2: MNHEY, SVGAGI. There are 13 residues in the CDR3. The CDR3 sequence is CASMTGDGQPQHF. In DNA, the CDR3 is TGTGCCAGCATGACAGGGGACGGACAGCCCCAGCATTTT.

V is TRBV7-3 and J is TRBJ1-3; D unresolved. Trimming left V 5 bases short and J 0 bases short, with 5 bases between. The CDR3 length is 13 residues. Germline CDR1 and CDR2: SGHTA and FQGTGA. The CDR3 nucleotides read TGTGCCAGCAGCGAGGGCTCTGGAAACACCATATATTTT. Translation: CASSEGSGNTIYF.

V usage is TRBV9 and J usage is TRBJ1-2; 11 bases line up with TRBD1. Trimming cost V 3 bases and J 5 bases; bases outside gene matches: 6. The CDR3 contains 15 residues. The germline gives CDR1 SGDLS, CDR2 YYNGEE. The CDR3 region has the DNA TGTGCCAGCAGCGGCGGACAGGGGGCCCTTTATGGCTACACCTTC. This encodes CASSGGQGALYGYTF.

About this clone itself: A junction boundary mismatches the germline segment, possibly from a read error. This chain connects TRBV2 to TRBJ2-3; D perhaps matches TRBD1 (6 bases). This CDR3 contains 13 residues. Per germline, CDR1 SNHLY and CDR2 FYNNEI. CDR3: CASPGRQVDPQYF. CDR3 nucleotide sequence: TGTGCCAGCCCCGGAAGACAGGTAGATCCGCAGTATTTT. The full variable domain, with the rest looked up from reference TRBV2 and TRBJ2-3, is EPEVTQTPSHQVTQMGQEVILRCVPISNHLYFYWYRQILGQKVEFLVSFYNNEISEKSEIFDDQFSVERPDGSNFTLKIRSTKLEDSAMYFCASPGRQVDPQYFGPGTRLTVL.

The chain joins TRBV2 to TRBJ1-2, with 7 bases identical to TRBD1. V was pared by 6 bases and J by 7 bases, with 8 bases of the junction left unmatched. Germline V gene lookup returns CDR1 SNHLY and CDR2 FYNNEI. The CDR3 has 13 residues. The CDR3: CASSYRDSGGYTF. Here the CDR3 DNA reads TGTGCCAGCAGCTACCGGGACAGTGGTGGCTACACCTTC.

V usage is TRBV24-1 and J usage is TRBJ2-3, with TRBD2 matching over 10 bases. This CDR3 contains 17 residues. V lost 2 bases and J lost 2; bases outside the gene matches: 6. Germline V gives CDR1 KGHDR, CDR2 SFDVKD. This CDR3 reads CATSDSQLAGYTDTQYF. The CDR3 region has the DNA TGTGCCACCAGTGATTCCCAACTAGCGGGGTACACAGATACGCAGTATTTT.

In its sample, this clone was seen once. This chain connects TRBV6-5 to TRBJ1-3, with 7 bases fitting TRBD1. CDR1 MNHEY and CDR2 SVGAGI come from the germline V gene. CDR3 length: 13 amino acids. V dropped 6 bases and J dropped 4; count of bases not matched to a gene: 3. CDR3 nucleotides: TGTGCCAGCAGACAGACAGGGGGAAACACCATATATTTT. It is translated as CASRQTGGNTIYF.

V gene TRBV2 combines with J gene TRBJ1-6, with 7 bases identical to TRBD1. The CDR3 runs 14 residues. V was clipped by 8 bases and J by 7 bases; unmatched bases: 8. The V gene's germline CDR1 is SNHLY and CDR2 FYNNEI. CDR3 nucleotides: TGTGCCAGCTCAAACTTACAGGGGAATTCACCCCTCCACTTT. Translating gives CASSNLQGNSPLHF.

The rearrangement uses TRBV9 and TRBJ2-7; no definite D call. From germline, CDR1 is SGDLS and CDR2 YYNGEE. Trimming pared 2 bases from V and 4 bases from J, leaving 16 bases between. CDR3 length equals 15 residues. CDR3: CASSVGPVTLYEQYF. CDR3 sequence (DNA): TGTGCCAGCAGCGTTGGGCCAGTTACCCTTTACGAGCAGTACTTC.

This clone has a single count. The chain joins TRBV7-8 to TRBJ1-1, with a weak D call TRBD1 (5 bases). Germline V gene data show CDR1 as SGHVS and CDR2 as FQNEAQ. V lost 2 bases, J lost 1 base, and 20 bases lay in between. The CDR3 is 18 residues long. The CDR3 nucleotides read TGTGCCAGCAGCTTATATCGGGGCTTAGGGCGGGGGAACACTGAAGCTTTCTTT. It encodes CASSLYRGLGRGNTEAFF.

Details on this clone: The sample has other DNA sequences that encode this CDR3 too. The chain couples TRBV4-3 to TRBJ2-5, with 8 bases lining up with TRBD2. The germline CDR1 and CDR2 sequences are LGHNA and YSLEER. This CDR3 has 15 amino acids. V lost 1 base and J lost 1; bases outside the gene matches: 2. The CDR3 region is CASSQGTSGQETQYF. CDR3 nucleotide sequence: TGCGCCAGCAGCCAAGGCACTAGCGGCCAAGAGACCCAGTACTTC.

This clone appeared a few times. The rearrangement links TRBV13 to TRBJ2-2; 9 bases fit TRBD2. Per the germline V gene, CDR1 is PRHDT and CDR2 is FYEKMQ (reference sequence). The CDR3 length is 18 residues. Trimming removed 5 bases from V and 2 bases from J; junction bases left unmatched: 12. The CDR3 DNA reads TGTGCCAGCAGCCCAGGCCCCCTTAGCGGGGGCAACACCGGGGAGCTGTTTTTT. This gives the protein CASSPGPLSGGNTGELFF.

The chain links TRBV27 to TRBJ1-2; D is ambiguous. V was pared by 9 bases and J by 4 bases, with 9 bases between. Looked up from germline, CDR1 is MNHEY and CDR2 is SMNVEV (reference sequence). This CDR3 has 11 amino acids. The DNA for the CDR3 is TGTGCCAGTTCATCGGGCTATGGCTACACCTTC. Translated: CASSSGYGYTF.

The rearrangement uses TRBV5-5 and TRBJ1-4, with D tentatively TRBD1 (5 bases). Germline CDR1 is SGHKS and CDR2 is YYEKEE (reference sequence). Trimming cost V 0 bases and J 6 bases, with 12 bases left between them. This CDR3 is 15 amino acids long. The CDR3 spells CASSLGAGGYEKLFF. CDR3 sequence (DNA): TGTGCCAGCAGCTTGGGGGCTGGGGGGTATGAAAAACTGTTTTTT.